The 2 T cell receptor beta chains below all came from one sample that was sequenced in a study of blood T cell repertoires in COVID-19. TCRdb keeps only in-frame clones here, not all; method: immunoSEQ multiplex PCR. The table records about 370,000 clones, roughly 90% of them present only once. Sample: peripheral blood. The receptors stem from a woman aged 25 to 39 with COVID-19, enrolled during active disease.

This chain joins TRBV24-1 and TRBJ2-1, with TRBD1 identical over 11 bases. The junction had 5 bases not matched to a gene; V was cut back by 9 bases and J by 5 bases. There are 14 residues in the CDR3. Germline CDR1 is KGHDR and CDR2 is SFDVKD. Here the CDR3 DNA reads TGTGCCACCCGGGGGGACAGGGGGGACAATGAGCAGTTCTTC. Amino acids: CATRGDRGDNEQFF.

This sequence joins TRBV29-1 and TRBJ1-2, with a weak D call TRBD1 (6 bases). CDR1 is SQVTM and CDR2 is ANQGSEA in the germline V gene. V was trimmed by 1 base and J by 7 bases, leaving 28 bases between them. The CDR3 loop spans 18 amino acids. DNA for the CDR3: TGCAGCGTTGAAGTGGGCCTCAGGGGCGGTTTTCGGTACGGTGGCTACACCTTC. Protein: CSVEVGLRGGFRYGGYTF.